Listed here are 12 T cell receptor beta chains from one sample, sequenced in a study of cytomegalovirus exposure and HLA in healthy donors. The primer mix had 60 Vbeta and 13 Jbeta primers. Libraries were prepared by immunoSEQ multiplex PCR; TCRdb keeps only in-frame clonotypes and omits some of them. The sample yields about 160,000 clones, about three quarters seen once. Material: PBMCs. The origin of the receptors is a middle-aged woman in good health and CMV-seronegative.

The gene calls are TRBV23-1 and TRBJ2-7, with 9 bases that match TRBD1. TRBV23-1 qualifies as an ORF whose function is uncertain. The V gene end was trimmed by 4 bases and the J gene end by 3 bases; junction bases not matched to a gene: 10. CDR3 length: 16 residues. The CDR3 nucleotides read TGCGCCAGCAGTCTAGCCGGGACAGGGTTAGTCTACGAGCAGTACTTC. Its translation is CASSLAGTGLVYEQYF.

The chain is built from TRBV7-9 and TRBJ2-3; maybe TRBD1 (6 bases). The V end was cut by 0 bases, the J end by 4 bases, with 11 bases between. CDR1 SEHNR and CDR2 FQNEAQ come from the germline V gene (reference sequence). This CDR3 contains 15 residues. Written as DNA, the CDR3 is TGTGCCAGCAGCTTAGCGGGGGCGTACGCAGATACGCAGTATTTT. Its protein product is CASSLAGAYADTQYF.

The chain couples TRBV11-1 to TRBJ1-2; the D is unclear. Germline CDR1 reads SGHAT; CDR2 reads FQDESV (reference sequence). The CDR3 has 15 residues. V was trimmed by 1 base and J by 2 bases, leaving 11 bases between them. DNA of the CDR3: TGTGCCAGCAGCTTAGGAGGAGAGGGAAACTATGGCTACACCTTC. Its translation: CASSLGGEGNYGYTF.

The rearrangement joins TRBV5-4 to TRBJ2-7; 8 positions agree with TRBD2. V lost 1 base to trimming and J lost 3 bases; unmatched junction nucleotides: 3. Germline V gene sequence: CDR1 SGHNT, CDR2 YYREEE (reference sequence). This CDR3 region has 14 residues. The DNA for the CDR3 is TGTGCCAGCAGCTTGAGTAGCGGGAACTACGAGCAGTACTTC. As protein: CASSLSSGNYEQYF.

The CDR3: CASSYRDRERDEQYF. DNA of the CDR3: TGTGCCAGCAGCTACCGGGACAGGGAACGGGACGAGCAGTACTTC. This chain uses TRBV9 with TRBJ2-7, with TRBD1 matching over 9 bases. This CDR3 contains 15 residues. Unmatched junction bases numbered 10, after V lost 4 bases and J lost 5 bases. Germline V lookup: CDR1 SGDLS, CDR2 YYNGEE.

This sequence joins TRBV20-1 and TRBJ1-2; D not resolved. In germline, CDR1 is DFQATT, CDR2 SNEGSKA (reference sequence). This CDR3 is 9 amino acids long. The V end was cut by 3 bases, the J end by 8 bases, with 4 bases between. In nucleotides, the CDR3 is TGCAGTGCTAGTGGCGGCTACACCTTC. Protein product: CSASGGYTF.

CDR3 coding DNA: TGTGCCTCCGCGGGGGGGGCCTACACTGGGCAGTTCTTC. It specifies CASAGGAYTGQFF. This sequence joins TRBV7-2 and TRBJ2-1, with 9 bases matching TRBD2. J was trimmed by 12 bases and V by 11 bases; bases with no gene match: 14. In germline, CDR1 is SGHTA, CDR2 FQGNSA. The CDR3 has 13 residues.

The gene calls are TRBV11-3 and TRBJ2-5; 8 bases are shared with TRBD1. V shed 1 base and J 5 bases; nucleotides not matched to a gene: 6. In germline, CDR1 is SGHNT, CDR2 YENEEA. The length of the CDR3 is 15 residues. CDR3 coding DNA: TGTGCCAGCAGCTTAGGCAGACAGGGGAAGGAGACCCAGTACTTC. Translating it yields CASSLGRQGKETQYF.

CDR3 protein: CASTNTDRRRLNYGYTF. CDR3 sequence (DNA): TGTGCCAGTACCAACACGGACAGGAGACGACTTAACTATGGCTACACCTTC. The rearrangement links TRBV19 to TRBJ1-2, with TRBD1 matching 7 bases. This CDR3 is 17 amino acids long. Trimming at V came to 7 bases and at J to 1 base, leaving 15 bases not matched to a gene. Germline CDR1 reads LNHDA; CDR2 reads SQIVND (reference sequence).

The chain combines TRBV19 with TRBJ1-2, with D possibly being TRBD1 (6 bases). Germline V gives CDR1 LNHDA, CDR2 SQIVND (reference sequence). Trimming removed 3 bases from V and 6 bases from J, with 17 bases in between. This CDR3 region has 15 residues. The CDR3 nucleotides are TGTGCCAGTAGTATCTATTCCCGGGGGGCGGATGGCTACACCTTC. Translation: CASSIYSRGADGYTF.

The chain carries TRBV5-1 and TRBJ2-5, with 8 bases lining up with TRBD2. CDR1 is SGHRS, CDR2 YFSETQ, per germline. The CDR3 loop spans 14 amino acids. V shed 4 bases and J 1 base; nucleotides not matched to a gene: 3. CDR3 DNA sequence: TGCGCCAGCAGCGTAGCGGGGCTCCAAGAGACCCAGTACTTC. Protein: CASSVAGLQETQYF.

This clone was observed once. The V and J genes are TRBV19 and TRBJ2-1; 7 bases line up with TRBD2. Germline V CDR1 and CDR2: LNHDA, SQIVND (reference sequence). V shed 2 bases and J 4 bases; nucleotides not matched to a gene: 5. CDR3 size: 15 residues. The CDR3 reads CASSITLAAYNEQFF. CDR3 in DNA: TGTGCCAGTAGTATAACCCTAGCGGCATACAATGAGCAGTTCTTC.